The 16 T cell receptor beta chains in this list originate from one sample, sequenced in a study of blood T cells in healthy people across ages. Alongside a J-beta primer mix, a sample-barcoded 5' primer served in a second PCR lasting roughly 7 to 12 cycles. MiXCR, run by TCRdb on the 5' RACE reads, gives a single entry per CDR3 protein. The sample holds hundreds of thousands of distinct CDR3 sequences, 29% seen once. Input material: blood. Source of these receptors: a woman aged 80 or over in good health.

The sample holds a few counts of this clonotype. The V and J genes are TRBV12-3 or TRBV12-4 and TRBJ1-6, with D tentatively TRBD1 (6 bases). The V end lost 5 bases, the J end lost 5 bases, and 13 bases lay between the germline ends. CDR3 length: 15 amino acids. CDR3 in amino acids: CASSPRQADNSPLHF. For the CDR3, the DNA is TGTGCCAGCAGTCCCCGACAGGCCGATAATTCACCCCTCCACTTT.

As for this clonotype: A much larger clone lies a single base off, so this may be a read error. This chain connects TRBV12-3 or TRBV12-4 to TRBJ2-1; 11 bases are shared with TRBD2. The J call is in doubt because the DNA end fits TRBJ2-7 better. The CDR3 consists of 14 residues. In DNA, the CDR3 is TGTGCCAGCGAATTAGCGGGGGGGCCCAATGAGCAGTACTTC. It encodes CASELAGGPNEQYF.

This clonotype was seen at least ten times. The rearrangement uses TRBV20-1 and TRBJ2-7, with D maybe TRBD1 (5 bases). The CDR3 sequence is 13 residues long. Trimming removed 3 bases at V and 3 bases at J, with 12 bases between. Germline V gene lookup returns CDR1 DFQATT and CDR2 SNEGSKA (reference sequence). The CDR3 here is CSASGKGDYEQYF. CDR3 nucleotide sequence: TGCAGTGCTAGTGGGAAAGGGGACTACGAGCAGTACTTC.

V and J are TRBV12-3 or TRBV12-4 and TRBJ2-1, with D tentatively TRBD2 (6 bases). There are 15 residues in the CDR3. V lost 5 bases to trimming and J lost 5 bases, with 16 bases between them. The CDR3 region has the DNA TGTGCCAGCAGTGCCGGGGGAAGTAGGGACAATGAGCAGTTCTTC. It specifies CASSAGGSRDNEQFF.

In this sample, this clonotype turned up once. V and J are TRBV7-8 and TRBJ1-5; D is uncertain. This CDR3 region has 16 residues. Germline CDR1 SGHVS, CDR2 FQNEAQ. V lost 1 base to trimming and J lost 0 bases, with 10 bases between them. In DNA form, the CDR3 reads TGTGCCAGCAGCTTAGGTCCTGCTTATAGCAATCAGCCCCAGCATTTT. Translating gives CASSLGPAYSNQPQHF.

A few counts support this clonotype. The CDR3 region has the DNA TGCAGTGCTAGAGATCTAGCGGGTGCCTACGAGCAGTACTTC. Translating it yields CSARDLAGAYEQYF. V gene TRBV20-1 combines with J gene TRBJ2-7; 8 nucleotides match TRBD2. J was trimmed by 2 bases and V by 0 bases; bases with no gene match: 3. Germline V gene sequence: CDR1 DFQATT, CDR2 SNEGSKA (reference sequence). This CDR3 has 14 amino acids.

The table lists this clonotype with many counts. This chain's CDR3 is CASSPNSPPNIQYF. The CDR3 DNA reads as TGTGCCAGCTCACCGAACTCCCCGCCGAACATTCAGTACTTC. V is TRBV18 and J is TRBJ2-4; D is ambiguous. The CDR3 sequence is 14 residues long. CDR1 is KGHSH and CDR2 is LQKENI in the germline V gene. The germline V and J ends were trimmed by 3 bases and 7 bases, with 13 bases remaining between them. The whole variable domain, filled in from reference TRBV18 and TRBJ2-4, reads NAGVMQNPRHLVRRRGQEARLRCSPMKGHSHVYWYRQLPEEGLKFMVYLQKENIIDESGMPKERFSAEFPKEGPSILRIQQVVRGDSAAYFCASSPNSPPNIQYFGAGTRLSVL.

This clonotype appeared a few times. The chain links TRBV7-9 to TRBJ2-2, with D possibly TRBD1 on 6 matching bases. The CDR3 consists of 17 residues. V gave up 5 bases and J gave up 1 base, with 17 bases separating them. Germline V gives CDR1 SEHNR, CDR2 FQNEAQ (reference sequence). The CDR3 is CASSLDRWGRNTGELFF. The CDR3 nucleotides are TGTGCCAGCAGCCTTGACAGGTGGGGGAGGAACACCGGGGAGCTGTTTTTT.

This clonotype was observed many times. The V call is TRBV29-1, the J call TRBJ1-4; the match to TRBD1 covers 7 bases. Germline-derived CDR1 and CDR2 are SQVTM and ANQGSEA. With 6 bases clipped from V and 2 bases from J, the junction kept 9 bases outside the gene matches. This CDR3 comprises 15 residues. The CDR3 coding sequence is TGCAGCGTAGTCGACAGGGTGGCGACTAATGAAAAACTGTTTTTT. As protein: CSVVDRVATNEKLFF.

This clonotype has a count of ten or more. This chain connects TRBV7-2 to TRBJ1-2, with 8 bases lining up with TRBD1. The CDR3 is 14 residues long. CDR1 and CDR2 (germline): SGHTA, FQGNSA. Trimming cost V 4 bases and J 4 bases; bases outside gene matches: 5. The CDR3 DNA sequence: TGTGCCAGCAGCTCGAGGACAGGGTTCTATGGCTACACCTTC. Amino acids: CASSSRTGFYGYTF.

This sequence joins TRBV2 and TRBJ1-3; a weak D match, TRBD1 (5 bases). V lost 8 bases and J lost 0, with 17 bases in between. The germline V gene has CDR1 SNHLY and CDR2 FYNNEI. The CDR3 is 16 residues long. CDR3 bases: TGTGCCAGCGATGCATCGGGGGTTAGCTCTGGAAACACCATATATTTT. Translating gives CASDASGVSSGNTIYF.

This clonotype was detected many times. This chain links TRBV24-1 with TRBJ2-5; possibly TRBD1 or TRBD2 for D (5 bases each). The V end lost 4 bases, the J end lost 2 bases, and 13 bases lay between the germline ends. Germline CDR1 KGHDR, CDR2 SFDVKD. The CDR3 length is 15 residues. Here the CDR3 DNA reads TGTGCCACCAGTGACTGGAGTGGGGGACAAGAGACCCAGTACTTC. This translates into CATSDWSGGQETQYF.

For this clonotype: A much larger clone sits a single nucleotide away, making a read error possible. The J gene is TRBJ2-5, the V gene TRBV3-1; 7 bases align to TRBD1. The V gene's germline CDR1 is LGHDT and CDR2 YNNKEL (reference sequence). The CDR3 length is 16 residues. CDR3 sequence reads: CAGSQGGGLGVKTQYF. CDR3 sequence (DNA): TGTGCCGGCAGCCAAGGGGGCGGACTCGGCGTAAAGACCCAGTACTTC.

The V and J genes are TRBV7-6 and TRBJ2-2; TRBD1 matches at 8 bases. Germline V gene lookup returns CDR1 SGHVS and CDR2 FNYEAQ. After removal of 7 bases from V and 7 bases from J, the junction contained 8 bases not matched to a gene. This CDR3 is 14 amino acids long. The CDR3 nucleotides are TGTGCCAGCACCGGACAGGGCGCGGGCGGGGAGCTGTTTTTT. Its translation: CASTGQGAGGELFF.

The V and J genes are TRBV7-9 and TRBJ2-1; the D gene is possibly TRBD2 (7 bases). V gave up 6 bases and J gave up 2 bases, with 14 bases separating them. The germline V gene encodes CDR1 SEHNR and CDR2 FQNEAQ (reference sequence). This CDR3 contains 15 residues. The CDR3 bases are TGTGCCAGCAGAAATGGAGGGGGGGCCTACAATGAGCAGTTCTTC. Its translation is CASRNGGGAYNEQFF.

This clonotype was found many times. The chain couples TRBV2 to TRBJ2-5; no firm D call. CDR3 size: 13 residues. Trimming pared 7 bases from V and 5 bases from J, leaving 14 bases between. CDR1 and CDR2 from the germline V gene are SNHLY and FYNNEI. CDR3 protein: CASTTYHGETQYF. Here the CDR3 DNA reads TGTGCCAGCACGACCTACCACGGGGAGACCCAGTACTTC.